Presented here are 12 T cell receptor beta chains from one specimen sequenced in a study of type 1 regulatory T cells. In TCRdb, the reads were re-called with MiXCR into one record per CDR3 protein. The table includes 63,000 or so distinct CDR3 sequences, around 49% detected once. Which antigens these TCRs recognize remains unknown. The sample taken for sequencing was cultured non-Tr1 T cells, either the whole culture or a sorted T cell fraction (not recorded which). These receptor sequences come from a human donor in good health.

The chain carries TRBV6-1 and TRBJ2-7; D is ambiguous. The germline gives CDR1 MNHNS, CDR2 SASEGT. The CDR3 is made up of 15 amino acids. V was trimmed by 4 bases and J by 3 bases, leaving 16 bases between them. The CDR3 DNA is TGTGCCAGCAGTGTTCAGGCAGGCGTTATCTACGAGCAGTACTTC. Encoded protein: CASSVQAGVIYEQYF.

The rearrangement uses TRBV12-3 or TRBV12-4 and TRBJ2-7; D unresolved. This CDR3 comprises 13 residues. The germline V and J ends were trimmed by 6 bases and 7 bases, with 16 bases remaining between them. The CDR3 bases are TGTGCCAGCAGGCGGAACCAAGGACGGGAGCAGTACTTC. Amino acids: CASRRNQGREQYF.

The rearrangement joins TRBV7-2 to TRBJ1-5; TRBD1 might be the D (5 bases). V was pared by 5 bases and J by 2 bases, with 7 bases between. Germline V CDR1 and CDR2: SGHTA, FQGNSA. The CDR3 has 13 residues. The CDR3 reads CASSRDGNQPQHF. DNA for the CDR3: TGTGCCAGCAGCCGGGACGGCAATCAGCCCCAGCATTTT.

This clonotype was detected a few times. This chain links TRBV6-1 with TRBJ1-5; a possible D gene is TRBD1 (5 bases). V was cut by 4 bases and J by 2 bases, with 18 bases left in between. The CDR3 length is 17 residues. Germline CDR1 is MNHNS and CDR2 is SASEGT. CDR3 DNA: TGTGCCAGCAGTGGCTCGGGACCTATAAGGCGCAATCAGCCCCAGCATTTT. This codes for CASSGSGPIRRNQPQHF.

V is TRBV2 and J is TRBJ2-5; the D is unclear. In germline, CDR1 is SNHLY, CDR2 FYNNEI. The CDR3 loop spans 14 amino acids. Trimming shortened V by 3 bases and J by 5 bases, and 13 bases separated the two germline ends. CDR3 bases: TGTGCCAGCAGTGACGGCCAACCGGTGGAGACCCAGTACTTC. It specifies CASSDGQPVETQYF.

CDR3 sequence (DNA): TGCAGCGTTACGACAGGGGGCAATTCACCCCTCCACTTT. Its translation is CSVTTGGNSPLHF. The V call is TRBV29-1, the J call TRBJ1-6; 10 nucleotides align to TRBD1. V lost 5 bases to trimming and J lost 7 bases; unmatched junction nucleotides: 2. Looked up from germline, CDR1 is SQVTM and CDR2 is ANQGSEA. The CDR3 has 13 amino acids.

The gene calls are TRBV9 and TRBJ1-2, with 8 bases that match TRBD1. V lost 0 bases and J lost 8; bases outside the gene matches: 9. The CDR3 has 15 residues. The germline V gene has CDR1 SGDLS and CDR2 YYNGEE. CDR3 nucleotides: TGTGCCAGCAGCGTAGCTACGGGGACAGGACGGGGCTACACCTTC. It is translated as CASSVATGTGRGYTF.

CDR3 region: CASSLSWAKGDTQYF. The CDR3, as DNA: TGTGCCAGCAGCTTATCGTGGGCGAAGGGGGATACGCAGTATTTT. The V gene is TRBV7-9, the J gene TRBJ2-3, with a weak D call TRBD1 (5 bases). V dropped 2 bases and J dropped 6 bases, with 15 bases sitting between them. There are 15 residues in the CDR3. CDR1 is SEHNR and CDR2 is FQNEAQ in the germline V gene (reference sequence).

The CDR3 DNA reads as TGTGCCAGCAGCCCACCGGGACTGGGGACCTCTGGAAACACCATATATTTT. Its protein product is CASSPPGLGTSGNTIYF. The rearrangement joins TRBV7-9 to TRBJ1-3; D might be TRBD1 (5 bases). Germline assignment: CDR1 SEHNR and CDR2 FQNEAQ (reference sequence). V was pared by 5 bases and J by 0 bases, with 17 bases between. The CDR3 is 17 amino acids.

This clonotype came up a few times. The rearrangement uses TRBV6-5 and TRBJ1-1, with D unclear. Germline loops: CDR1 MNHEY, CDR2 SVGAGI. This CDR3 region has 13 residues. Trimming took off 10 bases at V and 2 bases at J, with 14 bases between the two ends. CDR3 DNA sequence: TGTGCCACCGGACGACGGAGCAACACTGAAGCTTTCTTT. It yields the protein CATGRRSNTEAFF.

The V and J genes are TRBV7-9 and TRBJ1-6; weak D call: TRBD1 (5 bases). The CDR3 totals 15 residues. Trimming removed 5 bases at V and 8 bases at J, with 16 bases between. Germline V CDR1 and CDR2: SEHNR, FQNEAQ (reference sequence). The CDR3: CASSHSWGGDSPLHF. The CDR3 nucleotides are TGTGCCAGCAGCCATTCTTGGGGGGGTGATTCACCCCTCCACTTT.

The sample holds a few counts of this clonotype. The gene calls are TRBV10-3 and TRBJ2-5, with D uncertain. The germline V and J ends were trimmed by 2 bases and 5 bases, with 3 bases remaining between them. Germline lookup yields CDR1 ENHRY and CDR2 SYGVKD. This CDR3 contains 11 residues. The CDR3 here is CAISEGETQYF. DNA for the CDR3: TGTGCCATCAGTGAGGGGGAGACCCAGTACTTC.